This TCR beta chain was sequenced in a study of CD8 T cells in Susac syndrome. Concerning this clonotype itself: Its antigen is currently unknown.

The sequenced target, TCR beta, came from blood CD8+ and CD4+ T cells. TEMRA cells were FACS-enriched and CD8+ and CD4+ T cells negatively isolated. After extraction with the RNeasy kit, about 0.5 to 1 ug of the RNA was reverse transcribed using random hexamers. Amplification of the TCR beta CDR3 was carried out by immunoSEQ multiplex PCR, which spanned a total of 54 Vbeta and 13 Jbeta segments. Each CDR3 protein gets one entry after TCRdb re-called the immunoSEQ multiplex PCR reads with MiXCR. The table lists under 200,000 distinct CDR3 sequences, 85% to 95% of them singletons. Notes on the study in general: TCR sequencing and HLA analysis covered a relatively small number of individuals.

V lost 4 bases and J lost 8; bases outside the gene matches: 7. Germline V gene sequence: CDR1 MNHNY, CDR2 SVGAGI (reference sequence). This CDR3 is built from 13 residues. The clonotype originates from a human donor with multiple sclerosis. The rearrangement uses TRBV6-6 and TRBJ1-2; 7 nucleotides align to TRBD1. Sequenced material: CD8+ T cells from PBMCs. Written as DNA, the CDR3 is TGTGCCAGCAGTTTGGGACAGTTGGAAGGCTACACCTTC. This translates into CASSLGQLEGYTF.